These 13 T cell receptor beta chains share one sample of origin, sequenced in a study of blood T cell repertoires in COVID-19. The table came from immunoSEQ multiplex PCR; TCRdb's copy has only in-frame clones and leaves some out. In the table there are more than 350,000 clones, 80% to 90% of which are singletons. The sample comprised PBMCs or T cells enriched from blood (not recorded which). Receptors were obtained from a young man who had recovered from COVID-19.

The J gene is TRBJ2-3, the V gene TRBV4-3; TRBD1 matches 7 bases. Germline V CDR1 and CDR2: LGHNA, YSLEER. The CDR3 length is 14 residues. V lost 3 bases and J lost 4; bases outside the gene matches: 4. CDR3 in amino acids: CASSQSQGADTQYF. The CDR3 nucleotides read TGCGCCAGCAGCCAGTCCCAGGGGGCAGATACGCAGTATTTT.

The CDR3 loop reads CASSTRATTSGGSREQFF. The CDR3 DNA is TGCGCCAGCAGCACCCGAGCGACGACTAGCGGGGGGTCCAGAGAGCAGTTCTTC. The V and J genes are TRBV5-1 and TRBJ2-1, with TRBD2 matching over 13 bases. The CDR3 has 18 amino acids. Germline CDR1 is SGHRS and CDR2 is YFSETQ. The ends lost 4 bases at V and 10 bases at J; junction bases unmatched: 17.

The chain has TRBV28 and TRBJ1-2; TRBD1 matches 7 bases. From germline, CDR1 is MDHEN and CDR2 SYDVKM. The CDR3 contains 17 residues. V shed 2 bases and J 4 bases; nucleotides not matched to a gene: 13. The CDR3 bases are TGTGCCAGCAGTTTACCCAGAATGACAGGGCGACGCTATGGCTACACCTTC. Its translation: CASSLPRMTGRRYGYTF.

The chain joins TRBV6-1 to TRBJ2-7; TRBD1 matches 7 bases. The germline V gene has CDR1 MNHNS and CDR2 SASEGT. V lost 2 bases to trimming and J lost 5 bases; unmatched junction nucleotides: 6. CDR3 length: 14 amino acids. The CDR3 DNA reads TGTGCCAGCAGTGAACCGGAGACAGGGAACGAGCAGTACTTC. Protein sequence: CASSEPETGNEQYF.

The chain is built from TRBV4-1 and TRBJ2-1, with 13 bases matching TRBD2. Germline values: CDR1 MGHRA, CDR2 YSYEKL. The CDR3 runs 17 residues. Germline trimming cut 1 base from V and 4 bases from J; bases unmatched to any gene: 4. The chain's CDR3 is CASSQVGTSGTYNEQFF. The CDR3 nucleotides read TGCGCCAGCAGCCAAGTTGGGACTAGCGGGACATACAATGAGCAGTTCTTC.

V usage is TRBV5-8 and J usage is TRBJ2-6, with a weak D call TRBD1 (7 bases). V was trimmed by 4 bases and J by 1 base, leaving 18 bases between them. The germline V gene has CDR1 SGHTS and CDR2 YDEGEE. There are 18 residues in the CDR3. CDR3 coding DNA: TGTGCCAGCAGCGGGAGGCCAGGGGGAAAATCTGGGGCCAACGTCCTGACTTTC. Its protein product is CASSGRPGGKSGANVLTF.

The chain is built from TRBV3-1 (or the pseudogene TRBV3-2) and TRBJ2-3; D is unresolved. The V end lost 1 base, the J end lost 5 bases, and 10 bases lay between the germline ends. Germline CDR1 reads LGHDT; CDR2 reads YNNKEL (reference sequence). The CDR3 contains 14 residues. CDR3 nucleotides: TGTGCCAGCAGCCAAGTACAGTCTGAAGATACGCAGTATTTT. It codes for CASSQVQSEDTQYF.

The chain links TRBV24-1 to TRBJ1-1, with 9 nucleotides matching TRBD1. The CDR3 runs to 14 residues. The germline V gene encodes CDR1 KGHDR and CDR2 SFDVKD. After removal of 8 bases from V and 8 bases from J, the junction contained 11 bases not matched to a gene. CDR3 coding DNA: TGTGCCACCACTCCATCAGCCGGGACAGGGGAAGCTTTCTTT. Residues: CATTPSAGTGEAFF.

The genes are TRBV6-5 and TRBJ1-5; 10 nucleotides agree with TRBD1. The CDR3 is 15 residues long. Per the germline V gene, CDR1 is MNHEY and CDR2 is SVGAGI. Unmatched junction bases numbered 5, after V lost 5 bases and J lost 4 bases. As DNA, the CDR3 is TGTGCCAGCAGTCCCCGGACAGGGGGGAATCAGCCCCAGCATTTT. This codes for CASSPRTGGNQPQHF.

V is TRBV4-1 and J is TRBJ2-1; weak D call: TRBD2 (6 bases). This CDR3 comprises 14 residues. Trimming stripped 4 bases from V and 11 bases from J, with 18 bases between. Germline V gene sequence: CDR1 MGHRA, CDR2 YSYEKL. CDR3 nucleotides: TGCGCCAGCAGCCGGGGCCTAGCGCCGCTGAAGCAGTTCTTC. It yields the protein CASSRGLAPLKQFF.

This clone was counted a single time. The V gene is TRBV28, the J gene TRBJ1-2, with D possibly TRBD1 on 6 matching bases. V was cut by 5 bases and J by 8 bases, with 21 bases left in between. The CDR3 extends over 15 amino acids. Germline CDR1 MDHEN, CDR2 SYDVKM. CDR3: CASSEAEDSAKGYTF. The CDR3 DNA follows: TGTGCCAGCAGTGAAGCCGAGGACAGCGCAAAGGGCTACACCTTC.

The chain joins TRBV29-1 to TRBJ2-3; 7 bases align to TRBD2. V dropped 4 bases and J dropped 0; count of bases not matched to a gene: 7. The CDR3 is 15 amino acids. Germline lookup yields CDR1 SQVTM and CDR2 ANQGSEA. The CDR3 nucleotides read TGCAGCGTTGCCCCCCTAGCGGCTAGCACAGATACGCAGTATTTT. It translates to CSVAPLAASTDTQYF.

The CDR3 sequence: CASGHRFYEQYF. CDR3 DNA: TGTGCCAGCGGGCACCGATTTTACGAGCAGTACTTC. The rearrangement links TRBV6-5 to TRBJ2-7; the D is unclear. Trimming left V 8 bases short and J 4 bases short, with 12 bases between. Looked up from germline, CDR1 is MNHEY and CDR2 is SVGAGI. The CDR3 sequence is 12 residues long.